Presented here are 16 T cell receptor beta chains from one specimen sequenced in a study of identical twins. TCRdb re-called the 5' RACE reads with MiXCR, one entry per CDR3 protein. Of 450,000 or so distinct CDR3 sequences in the sample, about 14% were seen once. The sample was also linked to a second study, of yellow fever vaccine responses in identical twins.

The sequenced material came from CD4+ T cells sorted from blood. The source of these receptors is a woman aged 18-29 years in good health.

This clonotype was counted a few times. The chain combines TRBV29-1 with TRBJ1-4; TRBD1 agrees at 10 bases. The length of the CDR3 is 12 residues. The V gene's germline CDR1 is SQVTM and CDR2 ANQGSEA. J gave up 5 bases and V 7 bases, and 1 base lay outside the gene matches. CDR3 in DNA: TGCAGCGCGACAGGGGGCAATGAAAAACTGTTTTTT. Protein: CSATGGNEKLFF.

This clonotype was counted many times. The rearrangement joins TRBV7-6 to TRBJ2-4, with 8 bases identical to TRBD1. This CDR3 is 13 amino acids long. V lost 1 base and J lost 13; bases outside the gene matches: 6. Looked up from germline, CDR1 is SGHVS and CDR2 is FNYEAQ. CDR3 in amino acids: CASSLGPGQGQYF. The CDR3 DNA follows: TGTGCCAGCAGCTTAGGGCCTGGACAGGGACAGTACTTC.

J is TRBJ2-7 and V is TRBV16, with D possibly TRBD1 on 5 matching bases. CDR3 size: 12 residues. The germline CDR1 and CDR2 sequences are KGHSY and FQNENV. The V end was cut by 3 bases, the J end by 6 bases, with 9 bases between. CDR3 in DNA: TGTGCCAGCAGCCAGTCAGGGCTCGAGCAGTACTTC. Its translation is CASSQSGLEQYF. The whole variable domain, remainder taken from reference TRBV16 and TRBJ2-7, is GEEVAQTPKHLVRGEGQKAKLYCAPIKGHSYVFWYQQVLKNEFKFLISFQNENVFDETGMPKERFSAKCLPNSPCSLEIQATKLEDSAVYFCASSQSGLEQYFGPGTRLTVT.

CDR3 in DNA: TGTGCCAGCAGTGTCGGGACAGGGGGAGGCGAGCAGTACTTC. The encoded protein is CASSVGTGGGEQYF. V usage is TRBV6-1 and J usage is TRBJ2-7; 11 bases match TRBD1. This CDR3 has 14 residues. Per germline, CDR1 MNHNS and CDR2 SASEGT. V shed 4 bases and J 6 bases; nucleotides not matched to a gene: 5.

The chain employs TRBV27 and TRBJ2-1, with TRBD2 matching 14 bases. V was clipped by 5 bases and J by 4 bases; unmatched bases: 7. The CDR3 is 17 amino acids. CDR1 MNHEY and CDR2 SMNVEV come from the germline V gene (reference sequence). The chain's CDR3 is CASSPTGTSGGYNEQFF. CDR3 nucleotides: TGTGCCAGCAGTCCCACCGGGACTAGCGGGGGTTACAATGAGCAGTTCTTC.

Only a few counts were recorded for this clonotype. The chain employs TRBV5-1 and TRBJ2-5, with 14 bases aligning to TRBD2. V lost 4 bases and J lost 4; bases outside the gene matches: 6. This CDR3 comprises 16 residues. Per the germline V gene, CDR1 is SGHRS and CDR2 is YFSETQ. CDR3 sequence reads: CASSERLAGGRETQYF. As DNA, the CDR3 is TGCGCCAGCAGCGAAAGACTAGCGGGGGGGCGAGAGACCCAGTACTTC.

In its sample, this clonotype was seen a few times. The chain uses TRBV3-1 and TRBJ2-7; D is possibly TRBD1 (6 bases). The ends were cut back, 4 bases at V and 0 bases at J, with 13 bases in the middle. The CDR3 spans 15 residues. Germline CDR1 reads LGHDT; CDR2 reads YNNKEL (reference sequence). CDR3 DNA sequence: TGTGCCAGCAGCCCCAGCGACAGGAACTCCTACGAGCAGTACTTC. It specifies CASSPSDRNSYEQYF.

This clonotype was recorded at least ten times. The rearrangement uses TRBV3-1 and TRBJ2-4; maybe TRBD2 (5 bases). Germline values: CDR1 LGHDT, CDR2 YNNKEL (reference sequence). Trimming shortened V by 0 bases and J by 2 bases, and 8 bases separated the two germline ends. The CDR3 runs to 15 residues. The CDR3 nucleotides are TGTGCCAGCAGCCAAGATGCGGGTACCAAAAACATTCAGTACTTC. Protein product: CASSQDAGTKNIQYF.

This clonotype has just a few counts. The DNA for the CDR3 is TGTGCCAGCAGCTTAGTCCGCGACGCTAGCACAGATACGCAGTATTTT. The encoded protein is CASSLVRDASTDTQYF. The chain recombines TRBV11-1 with TRBJ2-3; D remains unclear. Trimming took 1 base from V and 0 from J, leaving 11 bases between them. The CDR3 spans 16 residues. Germline-derived CDR1 and CDR2 are SGHAT and FQDESV (reference sequence).

This clonotype has a count of ten or more. The gene calls are TRBV9 and TRBJ2-1, with TRBD2 matching 11 bases. The CDR3 has 15 residues. CDR1 is SGDLS, CDR2 YYNGEE, per germline. J gave up 9 bases and V 1 base, and 6 bases lay outside the gene matches. Here the CDR3 reads CASSVLSGGAREQFF. The CDR3, as DNA: TGTGCCAGCAGCGTACTTAGCGGGGGGGCTCGTGAGCAGTTCTTC.

This clonotype was counted once. The gene calls are TRBV7-9 and TRBJ2-3; D is uncertain. The CDR3 loop spans 16 amino acids. The germline V and J ends were trimmed by 1 base and 0 bases, with 11 bases remaining between them. Per the germline V gene, CDR1 is SEHNR and CDR2 is FQNEAQ (reference sequence). CDR3 DNA sequence: TGTGCCAGCAGCTTAGGCGTGGCGGATAGCACAGATACGCAGTATTTT. Its protein product is CASSLGVADSTDTQYF.

This clonotype was found many times. The genes are TRBV29-1 and TRBJ2-7; 9 bases map to TRBD1. The ends lost 2 bases at V and 1 base at J; junction bases unmatched: 9. Germline V gene sequence: CDR1 SQVTM, CDR2 ANQGSEA. This CDR3 has 16 amino acids. This CDR3 is CSVEWSPGQGSYEQYF. The CDR3 DNA is TGCAGCGTTGAATGGTCCCCGGGACAGGGATCCTACGAGCAGTACTTC.

This clonotype was seen only a few times. The CDR3 DNA follows: TGTGCCAGCAGTACAAAGGGCCTAGCGGGGGGATACCAAGAGACCCAGTACTTC. It translates to CASSTKGLAGGYQETQYF. This chain connects TRBV27 to TRBJ2-5, with TRBD2 identical over 11 bases. The CDR3 has 18 amino acids. CDR1 is MNHEY, CDR2 SMNVEV, per germline (reference sequence). Germline trimming cut 5 bases from V and 0 bases from J; bases unmatched to any gene: 11.

This sequence joins TRBV12-3 or TRBV12-4 and TRBJ2-7; D unresolved. CDR3 length: 13 residues. V was trimmed by 6 bases and J by 6 bases, leaving 15 bases between them. The CDR3 protein is CASSPRPRTEQYF. CDR3 nucleotide sequence: TGTGCCAGCAGCCCAAGACCCAGAACCGAGCAGTACTTC.

The chain combines TRBV6-2 or TRBV6-3 with TRBJ2-5; D may correspond to TRBD1 or TRBD2 (6 bases each). The germline V gene has CDR1 MNHEY and CDR2 SVGEGT. The germline V and J ends were trimmed by 7 bases and 6 bases, with 9 bases remaining between them. This CDR3 is built from 11 residues. The CDR3 reads CASTGAQTQYF. As DNA, the CDR3 is TGTGCCAGCACGGGGGCACAGACCCAGTACTTC.

This clonotype has a count of ten or more. The genes are TRBV12-3 or TRBV12-4 and TRBJ1-1; TRBD1 agrees at 11 bases. V lost 4 bases to trimming and J lost 11 bases; unmatched junction nucleotides: 9. This CDR3 is 14 amino acids long. The CDR3 nucleotides read TGTGCCAGCAGTTCGGGGACAGGGGGAAGAAGGGCTTTCTTT. Protein: CASSSGTGGRRAFF.